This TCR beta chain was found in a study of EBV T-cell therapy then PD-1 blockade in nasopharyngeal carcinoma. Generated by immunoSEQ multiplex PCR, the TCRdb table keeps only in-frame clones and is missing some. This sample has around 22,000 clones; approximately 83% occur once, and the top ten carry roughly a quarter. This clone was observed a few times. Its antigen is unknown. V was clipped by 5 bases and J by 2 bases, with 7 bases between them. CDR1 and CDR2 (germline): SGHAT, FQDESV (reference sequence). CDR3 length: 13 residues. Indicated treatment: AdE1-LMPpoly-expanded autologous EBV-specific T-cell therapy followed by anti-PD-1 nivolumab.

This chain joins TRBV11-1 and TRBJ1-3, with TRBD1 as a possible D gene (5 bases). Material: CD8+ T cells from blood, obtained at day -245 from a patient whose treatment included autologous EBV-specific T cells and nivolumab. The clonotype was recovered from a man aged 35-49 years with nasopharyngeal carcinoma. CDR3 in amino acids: CASSRDAGNTIYF. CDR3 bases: TGTGCCAGCAGCCGGGACGCTGGAAACACCATATATTTT.